This T cell receptor (beta chain) is drawn from a study of neurological immune-mediated disorders. Using its own MiXCR run on the 5' RACE reads, TCRdb lists one record per CDR3 protein. This sample has roughly 32,000 distinct CDR3 sequences, with approximately 5% found just once. CDR1 and CDR2 from the germline V gene are SNHLY and FYNNEI. Trimming shortened V by 7 bases and J by 4 bases, and 13 bases separated the two germline ends. There are 14 residues in the CDR3. The table lists this clonotype with many counts. Source material: CD4+ T cells from blood. The gene calls are TRBV2 and TRBJ2-2; D is uncertain. This clonotype was obtained from a woman aged 45 to 65 in good health. The CDR3 DNA reads as TGTGCCAGCACCCACGGACGGAGCACCGGGGAGCTGTTTTTT. Protein product: CASTHGRSTGELFF.